What follows are 27 T cell receptor beta chains derived from one specimen sequenced in a study of vaccination effects on CD4 cells after COVID-19. Here immunoSEQ multiplex PCR was the method, and the copy in TCRdb shows in-frame clones only, minus some. This table has tens of thousands of clones, roughly two thirds appearing once. Before any sequencing was done, the ViraFEST assay used viral peptide pools to expand antigen-specific CD4+ T cells. A roughly 10-day culture period preceded the isolation of CD4+ T cells. PCR-confirmed SARS-CoV-2 infection occurred in the person between March and December 2020. Their recognized antigens are unknown. Sequences were derived from CD4+ T cells from PBMCs cultured with SARS-CoV-2 spike peptides, sampled before COVID-19 vaccination. The receptor set was obtained from a human donor who had a prior SARS-CoV-2 infection.

This clone appeared once. This chain links TRBV5-4 with TRBJ2-5; tentative D call: TRBD2 (6 bases). The CDR3 is 14 residues long. The V gene's germline CDR1 is SGHNT and CDR2 YYREEE (reference sequence). The V gene lost 0 bases and the J gene lost 5 bases, with 11 bases spanning the gap. The CDR3 coding sequence is TGTGCCAGCAGCTTGGGGTCGGGGAGGGAGACCCAGTACTTC. Translation gives CASSLGSGRETQYF. Combining the CDR3 with reference TRBV5-4 and TRBJ2-5 gives the whole variable domain ETGVTQSPTHLIKTRGQQVTLRCSSQSGHNTVSWYQQALGQGPQFIFQYYREEENGRGNFPPRFSGLQFPNYSSELNVNALELDDSALYLCASSLGSGRETQYFGPGTRLLVL.

The chain joins TRBV24-1 to TRBJ1-2; 9 positions agree with TRBD1. This CDR3 is 18 amino acids long. Trimming at V came to 4 bases and at J to 3 bases, leaving 14 bases not matched to a gene. Germline values: CDR1 KGHDR, CDR2 SFDVKD. CDR3 in amino acids: CATSETGTGPRYHYGYTF. The CDR3 DNA follows: TGTGCCACCAGTGAGACCGGGACAGGGCCCCGATATCACTATGGCTACACCTTC.

The V and J genes are TRBV7-3 and TRBJ1-1; D is uncertain. Germline values: CDR1 SGHTA, CDR2 FQGTGA. The CDR3 consists of 13 residues. V dropped 5 bases and J dropped 5 bases, with 12 bases sitting between them. CDR3 loop: CASSRGGGTEAFF. The CDR3 region has the DNA TGTGCCAGCAGCCGAGGTGGAGGTACTGAAGCTTTCTTT.

The rearrangement uses TRBV6-6 and TRBJ2-1, with D perhaps TRBD2 (5 bases). Trimming took 7 bases from V and 4 from J, leaving 14 bases between them. In germline, CDR1 is MNHNY, CDR2 SVGAGI (reference sequence). CDR3 size: 14 residues. CDR3 region: CASTDPGDYNEQFF. The DNA of the CDR3 is TGTGCCAGCACCGACCCCGGGGATTACAATGAGCAGTTCTTC.

The chain joins TRBV29-1 to TRBJ2-3; D is possibly TRBD2 (6 bases). The CDR3 covers 14 residues. Trimming took 8 bases from V and 5 from J, leaving 20 bases between them. Per germline, CDR1 SQVTM and CDR2 ANQGSEA. CDR3 in amino acids: CSMIEPIGGDTQYF. CDR3 nucleotides: TGCAGCATGATAGAGCCCATCGGGGGAGATACGCAGTATTTT.

V gene TRBV5-1 combines with J gene TRBJ2-1; 10 bases agree with TRBD2. The CDR3 totals 16 residues. The junction had 3 bases not matched to a gene; V was cut back by 0 bases and J by 3 bases. The germline CDR1 and CDR2 sequences are SGHRS and YFSETQ. CDR3 in DNA: TGCGCCAGCAGCTTGGGGGGACTAGCGCTCTACAATGAGCAGTTCTTC. Translated: CASSLGGLALYNEQFF.

J is TRBJ2-1 and V is TRBV7-8; TRBD2 matches 7 bases. Germline lookup yields CDR1 SGHVS and CDR2 FQNEAQ. This CDR3 is 16 amino acids long. V was pared by 5 bases and J by 4 bases, with 11 bases of the junction left unmatched. DNA of the CDR3: TGTGCCAGCAGCCCAATCCGGGACTACACATACAATGAGCAGTTCTTC. It translates to CASSPIRDYTYNEQFF. Variable domain in full (rest from reference TRBV7-8 and TRBJ2-1): GAGVSQSPRYKVAKRGQDVALRCDPISGHVSLFWYQQALGQGPEFLTYFQNEAQLDKSGLPSDRFFAERPEGSVSTLKIQRTQQEDSAVYLCASSPIRDYTYNEQFFGPGTRLTVL.

This clone was counted between two and nine times. CDR3 loop: CASSMDTRGSSTDTQYF. In nucleotides, the CDR3 is TGTGCCAGTAGTATGGACACCCGGGGGTCTAGCACAGATACGCAGTATTTT. The chain couples TRBV19 to TRBJ2-3; D perhaps matches TRBD2 (6 bases). Trimming removed 3 bases from V and 0 bases from J, with 16 bases in between. CDR1 is LNHDA and CDR2 is SQIVND in the germline V gene (reference sequence). The CDR3 totals 17 residues.

The chain couples TRBV2 to TRBJ2-1, with 8 bases aligning to TRBD1. This CDR3 is 15 amino acids long. The V gene end was trimmed by 6 bases and the J gene end by 2 bases; junction bases not matched to a gene: 6. In germline, CDR1 is SNHLY, CDR2 FYNNEI. The DNA of the CDR3 is TGTGCCAGCAGAATAGGACAGGGAGCCTACAATGAGCAGTTCTTC. This sequence encodes CASRIGQGAYNEQFF.

This chain connects TRBV6-5 to TRBJ1-5, with a weak D call TRBD1 (5 bases). This CDR3 region has 14 residues. Germline values: CDR1 MNHEY, CDR2 SVGAGI. Trimming took 7 bases from V and 1 from J, leaving 11 bases between them. Here the CDR3 DNA reads TGTGCCAGCACGAGACAGACAAGCAATCAGCCCCAGCATTTT. As protein: CASTRQTSNQPQHF.

The chain joins TRBV11-3 to TRBJ2-5; 12 bases match TRBD2. Trimming took 3 bases from V and 4 from J; bases not matched to a gene: 12. The CDR3 is made up of 18 amino acids. Germline loops: CDR1 SGHNT, CDR2 YENEEA. The CDR3 sequence is CASSFGLAGGSVGETQYF. DNA for the CDR3: TGTGCCAGCAGCTTCGGGCTAGCGGGAGGGTCGGTCGGAGAGACCCAGTACTTC.

The J gene is TRBJ1-1, the V gene TRBV2, with 7 bases identical to TRBD1. This CDR3 is 14 amino acids long. CDR1 and CDR2 (germline): SNHLY, FYNNEI. Unmatched junction bases numbered 7, after V lost 4 bases and J lost 5 bases. The CDR3 region has the DNA TGTGCCAGCAGTGTCAAGGGGGCGGTTACTGAAGCTTTCTTT. Protein: CASSVKGAVTEAFF.

V gene TRBV6-5 combines with J gene TRBJ1-2; D is undetermined. This CDR3 is 15 amino acids long. The germline V gene encodes CDR1 MNHEY and CDR2 SVGAGI. Trimming took 5 bases from V and 2 from J, leaving 15 bases between them. In nucleotides, the CDR3 is TGTGCCAGCAGTCCCCCGGGCCTGGGGAACTATGGCTACACCTTC. Protein: CASSPPGLGNYGYTF.

J is TRBJ1-5 and V is TRBV24-1; D remains unclear. The germline V gene encodes CDR1 KGHDR and CDR2 SFDVKD. V was trimmed by 10 bases and J by 3 bases, leaving 15 bases between them. This CDR3 comprises 14 residues. CDR3 in amino acids: CATPGDGPNQPQHF. The CDR3 region has the DNA TGTGCCACACCCGGGGATGGGCCCAATCAGCCCCAGCATTTT.

The chain carries TRBV9 and TRBJ1-4; the D is unclear. The ends were cut back, 1 base at V and 0 bases at J, with 19 bases in the middle. Germline values: CDR1 SGDLS, CDR2 YYNGEE. CDR3 length equals 19 residues. The CDR3 nucleotides are TGTGCCAGCAGCGTAAGCCCATCCCCCCCCAGCGCAACTAATGAAAAACTGTTTTTT. Its translation: CASSVSPSPPSATNEKLFF. Looking up the rest from reference TRBV9 and TRBJ1-4 gives the full variable domain: DSGVTQTPKHLITATGQRVTLRCSPRSGDLSVYWYQQSLDQGLQFLIQYYNGEERAKGNILERFSAQQFPDLHSELNLSSLELGDSALYFCASSVSPSPPSATNEKLFFGSGTQLSVL.

This clone was seen once. The gene calls are TRBV15 and TRBJ1-4; D unresolved. The CDR3 length is 14 residues. V lost 3 bases to trimming and J lost 5 bases, with 10 bases between them. CDR1 LNHNV and CDR2 YYDKDF come from the germline V gene (reference sequence). CDR3 coding DNA: TGTGCCACCAGCAGGACGGGGATGAATGAAAAACTGTTTTTT. Amino acid sequence: CATSRTGMNEKLFF.

This clone appeared a few times. CDR3 amino acids: CASTSVRDSNQPQHF. The CDR3 coding sequence is TGTGCCAGCACCTCGGTCAGGGATAGCAATCAGCCCCAGCATTTT. This chain joins TRBV5-6 and TRBJ1-5; the D gene is possibly TRBD1 (5 bases). V was cut by 6 bases and J by 0 bases, with 13 bases left in between. The CDR3 consists of 15 residues. Germline CDR1 reads SGHDT; CDR2 reads YYEEEE.

The sample holds a few counts of this clone. The chain carries TRBV4-3 and TRBJ1-5; D gene unclear. This CDR3 region has 16 residues. Germline CDR1 is LGHNA and CDR2 is YSLEER. The ends were cut back, 0 bases at V and 7 bases at J, with 16 bases in the middle. The CDR3 DNA reads TGCGCCAGCAGCCAAGATACGTTCCCGGGTGGACAGCCCCAGCATTTT. Residues: CASSQDTFPGGQPQHF.

This CDR3 reads CASSEGYSRETQYF. The CDR3 nucleotides read TGTGCCAGCAGTGAAGGGTACAGCCGAGAGACCCAGTACTTC. The gene calls are TRBV6-1 and TRBJ2-5, with D uncertain. CDR1 is MNHNS and CDR2 is SASEGT in the germline V gene. The CDR3 length is 14 residues. The V and J ends lost 1 base and 4 bases respectively, with 10 bases between them.

The chain uses TRBV2 and TRBJ2-3; tentatively, D is TRBD2 (5 bases). The germline V and J ends were trimmed by 5 bases and 2 bases, with 11 bases remaining between them. The V gene's germline CDR1 is SNHLY and CDR2 FYNNEI. This CDR3 region has 14 residues. This chain's CDR3 is CASSRQRSTDTQYF. The CDR3 DNA reads as TGTGCCAGCAGTCGTCAGCGGTCCACAGATACGCAGTATTTT. Supplemented by reference TRBV2 and TRBJ2-3, the full variable domain reads EPEVTQTPSHQVTQMGQEVILRCVPISNHLYFYWYRQILGQKVEFLVSFYNNEISEKSEIFDDQFSVERPDGSNFTLKIRSTKLEDSAMYFCASSRQRSTDTQYFGPGTRLTVL.

This rearrangement joins TRBV19 to TRBJ2-3; D possibly corresponds to TRBD1 (6 bases). The CDR3 has 13 residues. The V end lost 10 bases, the J end lost 0 bases, and 11 bases lay between the germline ends. Germline V gene data show CDR1 as LNHDA and CDR2 as SQIVND (reference sequence). The CDR3 region is CATSGHSTDTQYF. In DNA form, the CDR3 reads TGTGCCACATCGGGACACAGCACAGATACGCAGTATTTT.

The chain uses TRBV10-3 and TRBJ2-2, with 13 nucleotides matching TRBD2. The V gene end was trimmed by 5 bases and the J gene end by 0 bases; junction bases not matched to a gene: 3. The germline gives CDR1 ENHRY, CDR2 SYGVKD. This CDR3 has 17 residues. The CDR3 nucleotides are TGTGCCATCAGTCCGACTAGCGGGGGGCCGAACACCGGGGAGCTGTTTTTT. Translation: CAISPTSGGPNTGELFF.

This rearrangement joins TRBV9 to TRBJ1-1; 8 positions agree with TRBD1. Germline V CDR1 and CDR2: SGDLS, YYNGEE. V was pared by 8 bases and J by 1 base, with 4 bases of the junction left unmatched. The CDR3 runs 13 residues. The CDR3 loop reads CASDRGGNTEAFF. As DNA, the CDR3 is TGTGCCAGTGACAGGGGCGGGAACACTGAAGCTTTCTTT.

J is TRBJ1-2 and V is TRBV25-1; 7 nucleotides agree with TRBD1. V shed 6 bases, J shed 8 bases, and the junction held 15 bases outside the gene matches. This CDR3 has 15 amino acids. Germline CDR1 reads MGHDK; CDR2 reads SYGVNS. The CDR3 protein is CASSANFEGAVGYTF. The CDR3 DNA is TGTGCCAGCAGCGCAAATTTTGAGGGGGCTGTAGGCTACACCTTC.

The chain joins TRBV5-1 to TRBJ2-3; the D gene is possibly TRBD2 (6 bases). Trimming removed 4 bases at V and 7 bases at J, with 10 bases between. This CDR3 contains 12 residues. CDR1 and CDR2 from the germline V gene are SGHRS and YFSETQ. For the CDR3, the DNA is TGCGCCAGCAGCCAGCGCGGGAATACGCAGTATTTT. It is translated as CASSQRGNTQYF.

This clone turned up a few times. CDR3 coding DNA: TGTGCCAGCAGCCAAGAGGACCGCTCCTATAATTCACCCCTCCACTTT. Translated, it gives CASSQEDRSYNSPLHF. V is TRBV4-2 and J is TRBJ1-6; D call uncertain. Germline V gives CDR1 LGHNA, CDR2 YNFKEQ. V lost 0 bases and J lost 0, with 6 bases in between. This CDR3 is built from 16 residues.

Concerning this clone itself: The CDR3 end shows no conserved phenylalanine or tryptophan, and so a read error is likely. Because the CDR3's place on the DNA is in doubt, the DNA is left out and the CDR3 is given as listed by TCRdb. The chain couples TRBV21-1 to TRBJ1-6. TRBV21-1 is classified as a pseudogene. The CDR3 numbers 8 amino acids, ends counted. CDR3 in amino acids: CASTVSKP.